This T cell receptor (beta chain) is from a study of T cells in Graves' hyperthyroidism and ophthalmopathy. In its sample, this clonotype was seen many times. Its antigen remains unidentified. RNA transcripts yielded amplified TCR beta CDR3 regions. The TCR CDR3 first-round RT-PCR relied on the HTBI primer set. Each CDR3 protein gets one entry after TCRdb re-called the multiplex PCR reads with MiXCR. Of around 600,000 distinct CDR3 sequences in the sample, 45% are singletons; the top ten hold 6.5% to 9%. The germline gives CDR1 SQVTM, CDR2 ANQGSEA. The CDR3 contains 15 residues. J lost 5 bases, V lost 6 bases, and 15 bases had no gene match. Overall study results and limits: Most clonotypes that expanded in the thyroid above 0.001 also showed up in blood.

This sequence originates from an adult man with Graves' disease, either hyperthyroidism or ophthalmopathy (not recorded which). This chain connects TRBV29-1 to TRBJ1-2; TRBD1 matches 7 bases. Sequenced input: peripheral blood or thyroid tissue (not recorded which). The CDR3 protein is CSVQAGTATRYGYTF. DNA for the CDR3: TGCAGCGTGCAAGCCGGGACAGCAACCCGTTATGGCTACACCTTC.